This is a list of T cell receptor beta chains from one sample in a study of T cells in Graves' hyperthyroidism and ophthalmopathy. TCRdb re-called the multiplex PCR reads with MiXCR, one entry per CDR3 protein. The sample contains fewer than 400,000 distinct CDR3 sequences, around 25% of which appear only once. Sample: blood. These receptors were collected from a man aged 45 to 65 with Graves' hyperthyroidism. CDR3s include the opening cysteine and the closing phenylalanine or tryptophan. The D gene is left open where the match is weak. Rows give clone size only sometimes, using once, few, many, or a class for an expanded clone.

size | J | D | V | DNA | CDR3
NA | TRBJ2-3 | NA | TRBV6-1 | TGTGCCAGCAGTGAAGTTGGGGCCTTCACAGATACGCAGTATTTT | CASSEVGAFTDTQYF
many | TRBJ2-1 | NA | TRBV13 | TGTGCCAGCAGCTTAGGGGACATGGACAATGAGCAGTTCTTC | CASSLGDMDNEQFF
few | TRBJ1-5 | TRBD1 | TRBV4-1 | TGCGCCAGCAGCCAGTTAACAGGGGGTCATCAGCCCCAGCATTTT | CASSQLTGGHQPQHF
many | TRBJ2-1 | NA | TRBV7-9 | TGTGCCAGCAGCTTAGACAGGGACCTAGGCAATGAGCAGTTCTTC | CASSLDRDLGNEQFF
NA | TRBJ2-7 | NA | TRBV6-1 | TGTGCCAGCAGTGACTTACGGACGGGGACCTACGAGCAGTACTTC | CASSDLRTGTYEQYF
NA | TRBJ2-1 | TRBD2 | TRBV24-1 | TGTGCCACCAGTGGCTTGACAGGGACTAGCGGGAGGGCGGGGTACAATGAGCAGTTCTTC | CATSGLTGTSGRAGYNEQFF
NA | TRBJ2-7 | NA | TRBV7-3 | TGTGCCAGCAGCATTTCGGGGAGCCGCGAGCAGTACTTC | CASSISGSREQYF
NA | TRBJ2-5 | TRBD2 | TRBV20-1 | TGCAGTGCTAGTGTTCTAGCGGGAGGAGAGACCCAGTACTTC | CSASVLAGGETQYF
NA | TRBJ2-3 | TRBD2 | TRBV2 | TGTGCCAGCGGACTAGCGGGAGTAGATACGCAGTATTTT | CASGLAGVDTQYF
NA | TRBJ2-7 | TRBD1 | TRBV5-1 | TGCGCCAGCAGCTTGGTGGGGACAGGGAGCGAGCAGTACTTC | CASSLVGTGSEQYF
many | TRBJ1-1 | NA | TRBV11-2 | TGTGCCAGCAGCTTAGAAGTGGACTTAAACACTGAAGCTTTCTTT | CASSLEVDLNTEAFF
many | TRBJ2-3 | TRBD2 | TRBV20-1 | TGCAGTGCGAGACTAGCGGGCATCACAGATACGCAGTATTTT | CSARLAGITDTQYF
few | TRBJ2-1 | TRBD2 | TRBV5-1 | TGCGCCAGCAGCTTGGCCCTGGGACTAGGAGAGTTCTTC | CASSLALGLGEFF
few | TRBJ2-5 | NA | TRBV4-1 | TGCGCCAGCAGCCAAGACAGAAACCAAGAGACCCAGTACTTC | CASSQDRNQETQYF
NA | TRBJ2-1 | TRBD2 | TRBV12-3/TRBV12-4 | TGTGCCACCCGACTAGCGGGACTAACAACCTACAATGAGCAGTTCTTC | CATRLAGLTTYNEQFF
many | TRBJ2-1 | NA | TRBV7-2 | TGTGCCAGCAGCTTTGGAATGCAGACTGAGCAGTTCTTC | CASSFGMQTEQFF
NA | TRBJ2-7 | NA | TRBV30 | TGTGCCTGGAGGTCCCCGGGGGTCTACGAGCAGTACTTC | CAWRSPGVYEQYF
few | TRBJ1-6 | TRBD1 | TRBV6-1 | TGTGCCAGCAGCAGACAGGGGGCCTATAATTCACCCCTCCACTTT | CASSRQGAYNSPLHF
NA | TRBJ2-1 | TRBD2 | TRBV15 | TGTGCCACCAGCAGAGCTAGCGGAACCTACAATGAGCAGTTCTTC | CATSRASGTYNEQFF
NA | TRBJ2-1 | NA | TRBV5-1 | TGCGCCAGCAGCTTGGGCCGGACAGAGCAGTTCTTC | CASSLGRTEQFF
NA | TRBJ1-2 | NA | TRBV30 | TGTGCCTGGACCACAAGACAGTCTCTCGCTAGAGGCTACACCTTC | CAWTTRQSLARGYTF
NA | TRBJ2-3 | TRBD2 | TRBV29-1 | TGCAGCGTTGTGGGACTAGCGGGAGATACGCAGTATTTT | CSVVGLAGDTQYF
many | TRBJ1-1 | NA | TRBV20-1 | TGCAGTGCTAGAGATACAGGGCCTGAAGCTTTCTTT | CSARDTGPEAFF
many | TRBJ1-1 | NA | TRBV7-6 | TGTGCCAGCAGCCCGGGACTCCTGTGGGCTTTCTTT | CASSPGLLWAFF
NA | TRBJ2-2 | TRBD1 | TRBV2 | TGTGCCAGCAGTGGGGGTGGGACAGTGAACACCGGGGAGCTGTTTTTT | CASSGGGTVNTGELFF
few | TRBJ2-3 | NA | TRBV7-3 | TGTGCCAGCAGCTTAGGATACCCCCCGGGGCACCCCACAGATACGCAGTATTTT | CASSLGYPPGHPTDTQYF
NA | TRBJ2-1 | NA | TRBV29-1 | TGCAGCGTTACGCGGGGCAATGAGCAGTTCTTC | CSVTRGNEQFF
many | TRBJ1-1 | NA | TRBV3-1 | TGTGCCAGCAGCCACCTGGGGGGTGAAGCTTTCTTT | CASSHLGGEAFF
NA | TRBJ2-7 | TRBD2 | TRBV11-2 | TGTGCCAGCAGCCTGCGACTAGCGGATACCTACGAGCAGTACTTC | CASSLRLADTYEQYF
NA | TRBJ1-2 | NA | TRBV20-1 | TGCAGTGCTTGGGGGGGCAAGACAGATAGTCGCTACACCTTC | CSAWGGKTDSRYTF
few | TRBJ2-3 | NA | TRBV19 | TGTGCCAGTAGCGTTTGGGGGACAGATACGCAGTATTTT | CASSVWGTDTQYF
NA | TRBJ2-3 | TRBD1 | TRBV30 | TGTGCCTGGAGTCCAGGGGGCGCGGATACGCAGTATTTT | CAWSPGGADTQYF
NA | TRBJ2-1 | TRBD2 | TRBV7-2 | TGTGCCAGCAGCGTAGAGGCTAGCGGGGACCAGTTCTTC | CASSVEASGDQFF
NA | TRBJ2-1 | TRBD2 | TRBV10-2 | TGCGCCAGCAGTGAGGTTGGGACTAGCGGGAGGAGGGAGCAGCTCTTC | CASSEVGTSGRREQLF
many | TRBJ2-2 | TRBD2 | TRBV12-3/TRBV12-4 | TGTGCCAGCAGTTTAGCGGGAGGGGCCGGGGAGCTGTTTTTT | CASSLAGGAGELFF
NA | TRBJ1-3 | TRBD1 | TRBV12-3/TRBV12-4 | TGTGCCAGCAGGCAGGGGGCTGTTGGAAACACCATATATTTT | CASRQGAVGNTIYF
many | TRBJ1-1 | TRBD1 | TRBV20-1 | TGCAGTGCTAGTCCCGGGACAGGGGCTCCCACTGAAGCTTTCTTT | CSASPGTGAPTEAFF
NA | TRBJ2-3 | NA | TRBV29-1 | TGCAGCGCGACGTTCTACACAGATACGCAGTATTTT | CSATFYTDTQYF
once | TRBJ2-3 | TRBD2 | TRBV27 | TGTGCCAGCAGTTTACGGGGGGGTAGCACAGATACGCAGTATTTT | CASSLRGGSTDTQYF
NA | TRBJ2-3 | TRBD1 | TRBV9 | TGTGCCAGCAGCCCTGGGACAGGGACCTTCACAGATACGCAGTATTTT | CASSPGTGTFTDTQYF
many | TRBJ2-3 | TRBD1 | TRBV27 | TGTGCCAGCAGTTCGGGACAGGGCTATGCAGATACGCAGTATTTT | CASSSGQGYADTQYF
NA | TRBJ2-5 | TRBD2 | TRBV10-2 | TGCGCCAGCAGTGAGAGGACTAGCGGGAGCACCCAGTACTTC | CASSERTSGSTQYF
few | TRBJ1-2 | NA | TRBV3-1 | TGTGCCAGCAGCCAGCCAGGGAATTCAAATGGCTACACCTTC | CASSQPGNSNGYTF
NA | TRBJ1-1 | NA | TRBV9 | TGTGCCAGCAGCGAAGAATTGTCAGGGCACACTGAAGCTTTCTTT | CASSEELSGHTEAFF
NA | TRBJ2-7 | NA | TRBV28 | TGTGCCAGCAGTTTACGACTTCTGAGCTCCTACGAGCAGTACTTC | CASSLRLLSSYEQYF
NA | TRBJ2-7 | TRBD2 | TRBV5-1 | TGCGCCAGCAGCTTGGATCCGGGAGGGCTGTACGAGCAGTACTTC | CASSLDPGGLYEQYF